This is a list of T cell receptor beta chains from one sample in a study of CD8+ T cells in alopecia areata. TCRdb keeps only in-frame clones here, not all; method: immunoSEQ multiplex PCR. The table has about 150,000 clones, about three fifths seen once. What was sequenced was CD8+ T cells sorted from blood. The receptors originated from a human donor in good health. Each CDR3 is given with its conserved first and last residue. D genes are given only for firm matches. Clone size is given for some rows only: seen once, a few or many times, or a class if the clone is expanded.

v_call d_call clone_size cdr3_aa
TRBV19 - - CASSLGDEQFF
TRBV6-1 TRBD2 - CASSEAPSGTDHEQYF
TRBV2 TRBD1 - CASIQGPWGQYF
TRBV6-5 - few CASLGSNGYTF
TRBV14 - - CASSPAGTHYTF
TRBV27 - - CASSLVWPAGYEQYF
TRBV5-6 - - CASSLRHLGYGYTF
TRBV29-1 - few CSVERLPGELFF
TRBV29-1 TRBD1 - CSVEGTVSYEQYF
TRBV5-1 TRBD1 - CASSTTGGRKEQYF
TRBV9 TRBD2 - CASSAPRGLAGGPSSYNEQFF
TRBV29-1 - few CSVFSPHSSYEQYF
TRBV30 - - CASFISLPYGYTF
TRBV29-1 - - CSAVLGIRSYEQYF
TRBV15 - few CATSRERGSGTEAFF
TRBV7-7 - - CASSPTTGGELFF
TRBV29-1 TRBD2 - CSVEGVRREGHGEQFF
TRBV7-9 TRBD1 - CASSSAQGENEQYF
TRBV7-9 - once CASIPAGGHETQYF
TRBV27 - - CASSLGVGNQPQHF
TRBV27 TRBD2 - CASSLTSSGSLGEQYF
TRBV29-1 TRBD2 - CSVDHTSGSVDEQFF
TRBV13 TRBD1 - CASSSGQGTYEQYF
TRBV5-6 - - CASSRRGTEAFF
TRBV6-5 TRBD2 - CASSPGLGNTGELFF
TRBV7-3 - - CASSLSFGPGSDEQFF
TRBV2 - - CASSELWGHNQPQHF
TRBV27 - once CASSPHLGRSDTQYF
TRBV27 - - CASSLWGMNTEAFF
TRBV9 - - CASSVGLDQETQYF
TRBV4-1 - - CASSQNEASNTGELFF